This passage covers 30 T cell receptor beta chains from one sample sequenced in a study of CD8 T cells in Susac syndrome (dated by TCRdb to about 2019). Preparation of the library involved the immunoSEQ multiplex PCR assay. RNA was extracted using the RNeasy kit, and roughly 0.45 to 1 ug of the RNA was reverse transcribed with random hexamers. Using fastp at Q25 and MiXCR, TCRdb reprocessed the public reads and kept productive beta chains. Every CDR3 protein is listed once, alongside the most common genes and DNA of its rows. Within this sample are 400,000 or so distinct CDR3 sequences, with around 83% of them counted one time only. The top ten constitute 0.09% to 0.15% of the sample. Material: CD8+ T cells from PBMCs. The receptor source for this set is a human donor with multiple sclerosis.

The V call is TRBV6-5, the J call TRBJ1-1; TRBD1 is a possible D gene (5 bases). Germline assignment: CDR1 MNHEY and CDR2 SVGAGI. The ends were cut back, 5 bases at V and 6 bases at J, with 16 bases in the middle. This CDR3 spans 14 amino acids. CDR3 DNA: TGTGCCAGCAGTAGGCGTGTCGGGGACCCTGAAGCTTTCTTT. Translation: CASSRRVGDPEAFF.

The J gene is TRBJ1-2, the V gene TRBV12-3 or TRBV12-4, with a weak D call TRBD1 (6 bases). The CDR3 runs 12 residues. Trimming left V 5 bases short and J 8 bases short, with 12 bases between. Here the CDR3 reads CASSPDRQGYTF. CDR3 bases: TGTGCCAGCAGTCCTGACAGGCAGGGCTACACCTTC.

The chain recombines TRBV30 with TRBJ2-1; no clear D gene. The CDR3 contains 13 residues. V shed 0 bases and J shed 6 bases, with 9 bases lying between them. Germline CDR1 is GTSNPN and CDR2 is SVGIG (reference sequence). CDR3 residues: CAWSVLRANEQFF. In DNA, the CDR3 is TGTGCCTGGAGTGTACTTAGAGCCAATGAGCAGTTCTTC. Based on the CDR3 plus reference TRBV30 and TRBJ2-1, the full variable domain is SQTIHQWPATLVQPVGSPLSLECTVEGTSNPNLYWYRQAAGRGLQLLFYSVGIGQISSEVPQNLSASRPQDRQFILSSKKLLLSDSGFYLCAWSVLRANEQFFGPGTRLTVL.

This chain connects TRBV5-4 to TRBJ2-3; D not resolved. There are 15 residues in the CDR3. V was clipped by 4 bases and J by 0 bases, with 12 bases between them. Germline V gene sequence: CDR1 SGHNT, CDR2 YYREEE (reference sequence). The CDR3 bases are TGTGCCAGCAGCCCACCCCGCGGTAGCACAGATACGCAGTATTTT. This gives the protein CASSPPRGSTDTQYF. Supplemented by reference TRBV5-4 and TRBJ2-3, the full variable domain reads ETGVTQSPTHLIKTRGQQVTLRCSSQSGHNTVSWYQQALGQGPQFIFQYYREEENGRGNFPPRFSGLQFPNYSSELNVNALELDDSALYLCASSPPRGSTDTQYFGPGTRLTVL.

The chain couples TRBV28 to TRBJ2-5; 8 nucleotides agree with TRBD2. CDR1 MDHEN and CDR2 SYDVKM come from the germline V gene. This CDR3 region has 16 residues. The V and J ends lost 3 bases and 3 bases, in that order; junction bases with no gene match: 9. CDR3 amino acids: CASSFGPGTREETQYF. The CDR3 DNA follows: TGTGCCAGCAGTTTTGGTCCCGGGACTAGGGAAGAGACCCAGTACTTC.

V gene TRBV27 combines with J gene TRBJ2-7, with D perhaps TRBD2 (5 bases). The CDR3 sequence is 11 residues long. Germline CDR1 is MNHEY and CDR2 is SMNVEV (reference sequence). V lost 5 bases to trimming and J lost 5 bases, with 7 bases between them. CDR3 amino acids: CASSEGHEQYF. The CDR3 DNA reads as TGTGCCAGCAGTGAGGGCCACGAGCAGTACTTC.

The J gene is TRBJ2-5, the V gene TRBV11-2; the D is unclear. This CDR3 spans 15 amino acids. Trimming pared 5 bases from V and 2 bases from J, leaving 15 bases between. Germline V gene sequence: CDR1 SGHAT, CDR2 FQNNGV. CDR3 region: CASSIRHYPQETQYF. DNA for the CDR3: TGTGCCAGCAGCATCAGACACTACCCACAAGAGACCCAGTACTTC.

V and J are TRBV30 and TRBJ1-5; D remains ambiguous. The CDR3 extends over 15 amino acids. Germline V lookup: CDR1 GTSNPN, CDR2 SVGIG (reference sequence). Trimming removed 3 bases at V and 0 bases at J, with 12 bases between. CDR3 sequence: CAWRERHYSNQPQHF. The CDR3 DNA is TGTGCCTGGAGGGAGAGACACTATAGCAATCAGCCCCAGCATTTT.

This chain joins TRBV19 and TRBJ1-5, with D possibly matching TRBD1 (5 bases). Germline V gene sequence: CDR1 LNHDA, CDR2 SQIVND (reference sequence). Between the trimmed V and J ends, which lost 4 bases and 1 base, there was a span of 23 bases. This CDR3 has 19 residues. The CDR3, as DNA: TGTGCCAGTAGTACGCCGGGACGAGAGGGGTTGGACAGCAATCAGCCCCAGCATTTT. It translates to CASSTPGREGLDSNQPQHF.

The chain employs TRBV29-1 and TRBJ2-2, with no clear D. Trimming shortened V by 6 bases and J by 1 base, and 6 bases separated the two germline ends. CDR3 length: 12 residues. Germline CDR1 reads SQVTM; CDR2 reads ANQGSEA. The CDR3 DNA sequence: TGCAGCGTATGGCAGAACACCGGGGAGCTGTTTTTT. Amino acids: CSVWQNTGELFF.

A remark on this clonotype: At one of its ends the junction is not consistent with the germline gene, which may arise from a read error. CDR3 in amino acids: CAWSVTAGASDTQYF. CDR3 nucleotide sequence: TGTGCTTGGAGTGTAACGGCGGGGGCCTCAGATACGCAGTATTTT. This rearrangement joins TRBV30 to TRBJ2-3; TRBD2 might be the D (7 bases). The CDR3 runs 15 residues. Germline V gene sequence: CDR1 GTSNPN, CDR2 SVGIG (reference sequence).

This clonotype occurred once. The CDR3 protein is CASSSAGLAGEEETQYF. The CDR3 nucleotides read TGCGCCAGCAGCTCGGCGGGACTAGCGGGGGAGGAAGAGACCCAGTACTTC. V and J are TRBV5-1 and TRBJ2-5; 14 nucleotides agree with TRBD2. Germline CDR1 is SGHRS and CDR2 is YFSETQ. The CDR3 runs to 17 residues. V lost 3 bases, J lost 3 bases, and 7 bases stayed unmatched.

The gene calls are TRBV5-1 and TRBJ2-7; 9 positions agree with TRBD1. The CDR3 runs 16 residues. Unmatched junction bases numbered 12, after V lost 4 bases and J lost 4 bases. Germline V gives CDR1 SGHRS, CDR2 YFSETQ. The CDR3 loop is CASSLQTGGRSYEQYF. The CDR3 nucleotides are TGCGCCAGCAGCCTGCAGACAGGGGGTCGAAGTTACGAGCAGTACTTC.

The chain links TRBV7-9 to TRBJ1-1; no clear D gene. V was pared by 5 bases and J by 11 bases, with 18 bases between. In germline, CDR1 is SEHNR, CDR2 FQNEAQ (reference sequence). This CDR3 spans 13 amino acids. The CDR3 here is CASSRSSLEWAFF. The CDR3 DNA is TGTGCCAGCAGCCGTAGCAGTCTAGAATGGGCTTTCTTT.

V and J are TRBV2 and TRBJ2-7; D is possibly TRBD1 (5 bases). Germline CDR1 and CDR2: SNHLY and FYNNEI. This CDR3 comprises 15 residues. V was trimmed by 4 bases and J by 3 bases, leaving 16 bases between them. In DNA, the CDR3 is TGTGCCAGCAGTGCCGGTAGACAGTATTACTACGAGCAGTACTTC. Protein sequence: CASSAGRQYYYEQYF.

The chain is built from TRBV11-2 and TRBJ2-7, with 12 bases that match TRBD2. J gave up 5 bases and V 5 bases, and 7 bases lay outside the gene matches. Germline lookup yields CDR1 SGHAT and CDR2 FQNNGV. The CDR3 sequence is 15 residues long. As DNA, the CDR3 is TGTGCCAGCAGCCCCGGGACTAGCGGGTCCCACGAGCAGTACTTC. Protein product: CASSPGTSGSHEQYF.

This sequence joins TRBV12-2 and TRBJ2-2; TRBD1, the table's D call, was not compared with the DNA. TRBV12-2 counts as a pseudogene. The CDR3 runs to 14 residues. In nucleotides, the CDR3 is TGTGCAAGTCGCTCAGACAGGGACACCGGGGAGCTGTTTTTT. Protein sequence: CASRSDRDTGELFF.

The rearrangement joins TRBV6-1 to TRBJ1-3, with D tentatively TRBD1 (6 bases). This CDR3 contains 16 residues. V gave up 5 bases and J gave up 3 bases, with 17 bases separating them. CDR1 is MNHNS and CDR2 is SASEGT in the germline V gene. The CDR3 sequence: CASSPLGASDGNTIYF. CDR3 sequence (DNA): TGTGCCAGCAGTCCGTTGGGGGCCTCGGATGGAAACACCATATATTTT.

V is TRBV6-1 and J is TRBJ2-1; 9 bases fit TRBD1. V shed 7 bases, J shed 2 bases, and the junction held 6 bases outside the gene matches. This CDR3 comprises 15 residues. CDR1 is MNHNS and CDR2 is SASEGT in the germline V gene. The CDR3 DNA sequence: TGTGCCAGCATTCGGGACAGGGAGCCCTACAATGAGCAGTTCTTC. This gives the protein CASIRDREPYNEQFF.

The rearrangement joins TRBV12-3 or TRBV12-4 to TRBJ2-2, with D possibly being TRBD1 (5 bases). The CDR3 totals 14 residues. V was cut by 6 bases and J by 4 bases, with 12 bases left in between. CDR3 residues: CASSPGWSTGELFF. CDR3 DNA sequence: TGTGCCAGCAGCCCAGGGTGGAGCACCGGGGAGCTGTTTTTT.

The chain uses TRBV11-2 and TRBJ2-6; D possibly corresponds to TRBD1 (6 bases). CDR1 is SGHAT and CDR2 is FQNNGV in the germline V gene. Between the trimmed V and J ends, which lost 2 bases and 7 bases, there was a span of 18 bases. This CDR3 is built from 17 residues. For the CDR3, the DNA is TGTGCCAGCAGCTTACTGGGGGTCCAGGGGAAAGCCAACGTCCTGACTTTC. Its translation is CASSLLGVQGKANVLTF.

The chain is built from TRBV27 and TRBJ1-4, with TRBD1 as a possible D gene (6 bases). Germline V gene data show CDR1 as MNHEY and CDR2 as SMNVEV (reference sequence). There are 16 residues in the CDR3. Trimming removed 5 bases at V and 4 bases at J, with 17 bases between. The CDR3 spells CASSRGTGTGNEKLFF. CDR3 sequence (DNA): TGTGCCAGCAGTCGAGGAACAGGGACGGGTAATGAAAAACTGTTTTTT.

This sequence joins TRBV5-1 and TRBJ1-2, with a weak D call TRBD1 (6 bases). V dropped 0 bases and J dropped 5 bases, with 14 bases sitting between them. The CDR3 runs 15 residues. Germline lookup yields CDR1 SGHRS and CDR2 YFSETQ. CDR3 protein: CASSLDTGRLYGYTF. The CDR3, as DNA: TGCGCCAGCAGCTTGGACACAGGGAGGCTTTATGGCTACACCTTC.

The rearrangement joins TRBV5-1 to TRBJ1-6; D remains unclear. V was pared by 1 base and J by 0 bases, with 11 bases between. Germline V gene sequence: CDR1 SGHRS, CDR2 YFSETQ. The CDR3 consists of 17 residues. The CDR3: CASSLSEYSSYNSPLHF. The CDR3 DNA reads as TGCGCCAGCAGCTTGTCAGAGTACAGCTCCTATAATTCACCCCTCCACTTT.

There are a few counts of this clonotype. The chain employs TRBV2 and TRBJ2-7; tentative D call: TRBD2 (5 bases). V gave up 10 bases and J gave up 3 bases, with 19 bases separating them. This CDR3 spans 14 amino acids. The germline V gene encodes CDR1 SNHLY and CDR2 FYNNEI. CDR3 in amino acids: CATSPGLANYEQYF. The CDR3 nucleotides are TGTGCCACTTCGCCGGGATTGGCTAACTACGAGCAGTACTTC.

V and J are TRBV9 and TRBJ1-4; 7 positions match TRBD1. Germline CDR1 SGDLS, CDR2 YYNGEE. This CDR3 has 14 amino acids. After removal of 4 bases from V and 3 bases from J, the junction contained 3 bases not matched to a gene. Here the CDR3 DNA reads TGTGCCAGCAGCAGGGGACAGCCTAATGAAAAACTGTTTTTT. This encodes CASSRGQPNEKLFF.

This chain connects TRBV13 to TRBJ2-3, with 8 bases matching TRBD2. Germline V gene sequence: CDR1 PRHDT, CDR2 FYEKMQ (reference sequence). The CDR3 sequence is 16 residues long. V lost 4 bases to trimming and J lost 4 bases; unmatched junction nucleotides: 10. CDR3 region: CASSSTAGDAADTQYF. DNA of the CDR3: TGTGCCAGCAGCTCTACAGCGGGAGACGCTGCAGATACGCAGTATTTT.

This rearrangement joins TRBV2 to TRBJ1-2; D gene ambiguous. CDR1 is SNHLY, CDR2 FYNNEI, per germline. CDR3 length: 14 residues. The V and J ends lost 7 bases and 4 bases respectively, with 16 bases between them. The CDR3 loop reads CASIPFGEGYGYTF. CDR3 nucleotides: TGTGCCAGCATCCCCTTCGGGGAAGGCTATGGCTACACCTTC.

The J gene is TRBJ1-1, the V gene TRBV18; D unclear. Germline CDR1 KGHSH, CDR2 LQKENI. The CDR3 runs to 16 residues. V was trimmed by 2 bases and J by 5 bases, leaving 18 bases between them. The CDR3 DNA reads as TGTGCCAGCTCACCAAGAGATAATAAAAGCCCGACTGAAGCTTTCTTT. Translated, it gives CASSPRDNKSPTEAFF.

This chain connects TRBV10-3 to TRBJ1-5; TRBD1 matches 7 bases. The CDR3 sequence is 14 residues long. Germline assignment: CDR1 ENHRY and CDR2 SYGVKD. V lost 4 bases and J lost 4; bases outside the gene matches: 4. The CDR3 reads CAISVTGQNQPQHF. CDR3 sequence (DNA): TGTGCCATCAGTGTGACAGGGCAAAATCAGCCCCAGCATTTT.